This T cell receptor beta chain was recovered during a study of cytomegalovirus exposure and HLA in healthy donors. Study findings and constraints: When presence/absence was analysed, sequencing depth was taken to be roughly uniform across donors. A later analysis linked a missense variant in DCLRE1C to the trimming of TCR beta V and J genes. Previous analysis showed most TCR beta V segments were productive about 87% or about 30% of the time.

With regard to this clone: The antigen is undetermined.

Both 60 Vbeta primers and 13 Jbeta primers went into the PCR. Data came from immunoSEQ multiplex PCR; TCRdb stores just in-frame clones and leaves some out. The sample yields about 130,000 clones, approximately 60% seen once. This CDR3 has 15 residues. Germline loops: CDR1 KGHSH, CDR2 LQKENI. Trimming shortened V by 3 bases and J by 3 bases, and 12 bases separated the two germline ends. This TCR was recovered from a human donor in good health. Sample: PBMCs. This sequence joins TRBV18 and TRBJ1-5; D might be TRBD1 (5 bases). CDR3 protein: CASSPGGNINQPQHF. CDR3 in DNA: TGTGCCAGCTCACCCGGGGGGAACATCAATCAGCCCCAGCATTTT. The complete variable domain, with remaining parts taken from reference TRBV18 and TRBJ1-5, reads NAGVMQNPRHLVRRRGQEARLRCSPMKGHSHVYWYRQLPEEGLKFMVYLQKENIIDESGMPKERFSAEFPKEGPSILRIQQVVRGDSAAYFCASSPGGNINQPQHFGDGTRLSIL.